Here is one T cell receptor (beta chain) with its context. Its specificity is unknown. The V and J ends lost 10 bases and 0 bases respectively, with 16 bases between them. From germline, CDR1 is LNHDA and CDR2 SQIVND (reference sequence). The CDR3 is 15 amino acids. Primers used in a second PCR of roughly 6 to 11 cycles were a sample-barcoded 5' primer and a J-beta primer mix. TCRdb processed the 5' RACE reads anew with MiXCR; each CDR3 protein has one entry. The top ten hold 20% to 25% of the sample, which has roughly 800,000 distinct CDR3 sequences, more than 45% seen once. The data belong to a study of blood T cells in healthy people across ages. Study-wide points: CMV status of donors was not determined, possibly confounding expanded clonotype changes.

The clonotype was recovered from a man aged 25-40 years in good health. The V call is TRBV19, the J call TRBJ2-1; D remains ambiguous. Sequenced sample: blood. The CDR3 reads CATADRVSSYNEQFF. The CDR3 region has the DNA TGTGCCACCGCGGACCGCGTGAGCTCCTACAATGAGCAGTTCTTC. Full variable domain (remainder filled in from reference TRBV19 and TRBJ2-1): DGGITQSPKYLFRKEGQNVTLSCEQNLNHDAMYWYRQDPGQGLRLIYYSQIVNDFQKGDIAEGYSVSREKKESFPLTVTSAQKNPTAFYLCATADRVSSYNEQFFGPGTRLTVL.